A single sample gave rise to the 7 T cell receptor beta chains below, sequenced in a study of beta chain features in type 1 diabetes. Sequenced material consisted of expressed TCRB transcripts (all of the isolated RNA was reverse transcribed). Profiled with immunoSEQ multiplex PCR; TCRdb holds only in-frame clones, not every one. The sample consists of 40,000 to 45,000 clones, 45% to 50% of them appearing once. The source material was central memory CD4+ T cells from blood. The receptors come from a woman aged 18 to 35 in good health.

In its sample, this clone was seen a few times. The chain has TRBV6-7 and TRBJ2-6, with D perhaps matching TRBD2 (5 bases). TRBV6-7 is given ORF status, its function remaining uncertain. Trimming took off 2 bases at V and 1 base at J, with 9 bases between the two ends. CDR3 size: 16 residues. Here the CDR3 DNA reads TGTGCCAGCAGTTACGGTGAGGGATCTGGGGCCAACGTCCTGACTTTC. This sequence encodes CASSYGEGSGANVLTF.

The V gene is TRBV5-1, the J gene TRBJ1-5, with D possibly TRBD1 on 6 matching bases. Germline values: CDR1 SGHRS, CDR2 YFSETQ. The CDR3 is made up of 15 amino acids. The V gene lost 4 bases and the J gene lost 3 bases, with 14 bases spanning the gap. The CDR3 coding sequence is TGCGCCAGCAGCGTGCGGCCAGGGGACAATCAGCCCCAGCATTTT. Protein product: CASSVRPGDNQPQHF.

CDR3 loop: CASSLDSLYGYTF. CDR3 nucleotides: TGTGCCAGCAGCCTGGACAGTCTCTATGGCTACACCTTC. V gene TRBV7-2 combines with J gene TRBJ1-2; a weak D match, TRBD1 (6 bases). Germline lookup yields CDR1 SGHTA and CDR2 FQGNSA. Trimming left V 5 bases short and J 4 bases short, with 11 bases between. CDR3 length: 13 residues.

This clone was seen only once. It is likely a read error: a sequence one base away is far more abundant. The chain combines TRBV4-2 with TRBJ2-3, with D perhaps TRBD1 (6 bases). The CDR3 has 13 amino acids. Germline assignment: CDR1 LGHNA and CDR2 YNFKEQ. The ends were cut back, 4 bases at V and 10 bases at J, with 15 bases in the middle. The CDR3 protein is CASSRLQGVPQYF. In nucleotides, the CDR3 is TGTGCCAGCAGCCGCCTACAGGGCGTCCCGCAGTATTTT.

This chain connects TRBV6-1 to TRBJ2-3; D remains unclear. V lost 5 bases and J 2 bases, leaving 5 bases between the germline ends. CDR3 length: 12 amino acids. Germline V gene data show CDR1 as MNHNS and CDR2 as SASEGT. The CDR3 loop is CASSYYTDTQYF. The CDR3 DNA follows: TGTGCCAGCAGTTATTACACAGATACGCAGTATTTT.

This chain links TRBV30 with TRBJ2-1; a possible D gene is TRBD1 (6 bases). The CDR3 has 11 amino acids. The germline gives CDR1 GTSNPN, CDR2 SVGIG (reference sequence). Trimming took off 4 bases at V and 8 bases at J, with 9 bases between the two ends. CDR3 DNA: TGTGCCTGGATGGACAGAGATGAGCAGTTCTTC. Residues: CAWMDRDEQFF.

This clone has just one count. The chain combines TRBV15 with TRBJ2-5, with TRBD2 as a possible D gene (5 bases). The germline V and J ends were trimmed by 1 base and 1 base, with 7 bases remaining between them. In germline, CDR1 is LNHNV, CDR2 YYDKDF (reference sequence). The CDR3 loop spans 14 amino acids. CDR3 residues: CATSRGAVQETQYF. CDR3 sequence (DNA): TGTGCCACCAGCAGAGGAGCGGTCCAAGAGACCCAGTACTTC.